The clone carrying this T cell receptor beta chain was observed a single time. Its antigen is unidentified. A much larger clone differs from this one at a single base, so this may be a read error. Uncontrolled infections, other autoimmune diseases, pregnancy or lactation led to exclusion of patients. Together with thyroid ultrasound, orbital computed tomography, serum thyroxine and TRAb, clinical symptoms were used for diagnoses. The CDR3 has 13 amino acids. Deletions cut 6 bases from V and 0 bases from J, with 10 bases between. CDR1 and CDR2 (germline): SGHRS, YFSETQ. The data were obtained in a study of T cells in Graves' hyperthyroidism and ophthalmopathy. RNA transcripts provided the source from which TCR beta CDR3 regions were amplified. When the TCR CDR3 underwent first-round RT-PCR, the HTBI primer set was used. TCRdb re-called the multiplex PCR reads with MiXCR, one entry per CDR3 protein. The table includes fewer than 550,000 distinct CDR3 sequences, around 22% detected once.

Findings of the study overall: Blood also showed most of the thyroid clonotypes that were expanded above 0.001. From stable hyperthyroidism, ophthalmopathy was set apart by a 13 V-J model.

The clonotype comes from a woman aged 30 to 39 with Graves' ophthalmopathy. This rearrangement joins TRBV5-1 to TRBJ2-7, with unresolved D. Sequences were obtained from blood. As DNA, the CDR3 is TGCGCCAGCAATGAAGACAACTCCTACGAGCAGTACTTC. Protein sequence: CASNEDNSYEQYF.